This T cell receptor beta chain emerged from a study of identical twins. Study results and limitations: Beta clonotypes that were abundant in cord blood contained fewer insertions, a pattern absent from memory repertoires. Sharing of beta out-of-frame sequences by twins showed a weaker excess.

Carrying unique molecular identifiers, the cDNA also gained a universal primer site through template switching. From the 5' RACE reads, TCRdb called clonotypes with MiXCR, one entry per CDR3 protein. Here the sample spans about 250,000 distinct CDR3 sequences, over 12% being singletons. CDR3 length equals 12 residues. Germline values: CDR1 SGHRS, CDR2 YFSETQ. V was cut by 7 bases and J by 9 bases, with 14 bases left in between. This clonotype was seen ten or more times. Its specificity is not known. Healthy Caucasian individuals made up all the donors. V and J are TRBV5-1 and TRBJ2-1; D gene unclear. The receptor was isolated from a young woman in good health. The sample taken for sequencing was memory (CD45RO+) T cells sorted from blood. The CDR3 here is CASSTGWGEQFF. The CDR3 DNA sequence: TGCGCCAGCTCCACGGGCTGGGGTGAGCAGTTCTTC.